This T cell receptor (beta chain) derives from a study of regulatory T cells in long-lasting Graves disease. This clonotype showed up many times. CDR1 is SGDLS and CDR2 is YYNGEE in the germline V gene. Trimming pared 0 bases from V and 5 bases from J, leaving 20 bases between. The CDR3 has 18 residues. Building of the TCR beta libraries involved iRepertoire HTBI primers and Arm-PCR of CDR3 regions. From the multiplex PCR reads, TCRdb called clonotypes with MiXCR, one entry per CDR3 protein. This sample has 520,000 or so distinct CDR3 sequences, with around 13% found just once. The time point was: newly diagnosed GD, antithyroid drugs for less than 3 months. TCR sequences were obtained from RNA taken from PBMCs. It was by American Thyroid Association guidelines that Graves' disease was diagnosed. The same sample was also studied in work on T cells in Graves' hyperthyroidism and ophthalmopathy. This second study notes: Diagnoses used clinical symptoms, serum thyroxine and TRAb, thyroid ultrasound and orbital computed tomography. Ophthalmopathy was told apart from stable hyperthyroidism by a 13 V-J model. Ophthalmopathy was identified by the model a median about 6.4 months ahead of onset.

Sequenced material: peripheral blood mononuclear cells (PBMCs), taken at new diagnosis, from a patient treated with antithyroid drugs. The receptor's source is a woman in her 30s with Graves disease. This chain connects TRBV9 to TRBJ1-4; no clear D gene. Written as DNA, the CDR3 is TGTGCCAGCAGCGTAGCACCCCAAGCGGCAGCCAGAAATGAAAAACTGTTTTTT. Its translation is CASSVAPQAAARNEKLFF.